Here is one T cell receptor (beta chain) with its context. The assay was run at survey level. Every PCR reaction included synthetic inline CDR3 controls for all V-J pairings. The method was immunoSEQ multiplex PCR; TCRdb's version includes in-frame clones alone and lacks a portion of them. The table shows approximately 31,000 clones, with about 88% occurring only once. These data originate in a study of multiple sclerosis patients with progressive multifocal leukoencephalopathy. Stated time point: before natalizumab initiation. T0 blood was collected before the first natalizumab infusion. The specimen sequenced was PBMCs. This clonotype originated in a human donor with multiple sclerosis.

CDR3 DNA: TGTGCCAGCAGCTTGGTTGCGGACACAGATACGCAGTATTTT. Amino acids: CASSLVADTDTQYF. The chain combines TRBV5-4 with TRBJ2-3; D gene ambiguous. This CDR3 is built from 14 residues. Germline V gene data show CDR1 as SGHNT and CDR2 as YYREEE (reference sequence). V lost 0 bases and J 2 bases, leaving 7 bases between the germline ends.